What follows describes a single TCR beta chain. V shed 7 bases and J shed 5 bases, with 17 bases lying between them. There are 15 residues in the CDR3. Germline V gene sequence: CDR1 LNHDA, CDR2 SQIVND (reference sequence). The sample originates from a study of pediatric ulcerative colitis. Sequenced by immunoSEQ multiplex PCR; TCRdb stores in-frame clones only, minus some. The sample has 40,000 to 55,000 clones, around 78% seen once; the top ten hold more than 3.5%. During colonoscopy, one to two rectal pinch biopsies were collected. Input material: gut tissue. This clonotype was obtained from a girl aged 10 to 17 with moderate ulcerative colitis. The gene calls are TRBV19 and TRBJ2-2; tentatively, D is TRBD1 (6 bases). The CDR3 DNA reads as TGTGCCAGTATTAGTCCGGGACATCGAACCGGGGAGCTGTTTTTT. This codes for CASISPGHRTGELFF.